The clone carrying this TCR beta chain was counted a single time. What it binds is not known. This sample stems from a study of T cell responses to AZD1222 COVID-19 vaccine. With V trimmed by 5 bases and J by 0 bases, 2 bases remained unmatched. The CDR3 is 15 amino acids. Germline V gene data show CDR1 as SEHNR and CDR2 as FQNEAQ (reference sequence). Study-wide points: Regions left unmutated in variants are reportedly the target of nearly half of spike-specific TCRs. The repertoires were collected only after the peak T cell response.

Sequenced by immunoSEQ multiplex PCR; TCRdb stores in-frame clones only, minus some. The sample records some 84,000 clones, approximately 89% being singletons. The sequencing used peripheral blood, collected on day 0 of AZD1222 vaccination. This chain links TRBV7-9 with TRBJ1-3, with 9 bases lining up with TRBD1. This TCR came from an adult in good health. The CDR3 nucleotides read TGTGCCAGCAGCCGGACAGGGGACTCTGGAAACACCATATATTTT. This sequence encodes CASSRTGDSGNTIYF.